This T cell receptor beta chain appears in the sequencing data of a study of cytomegalovirus exposure and HLA in healthy donors. This clone was seen more than once but under ten times. The antigen remains unidentified. The PCR contained 60 Vbeta and 13 Jbeta primers. Some clones are missing from TCRdb's copy, which holds only in-frame ones; the method was immunoSEQ multiplex PCR. The data show about 89,000 clones, about 72% seen once. CDR1 and CDR2 (germline): ENHRY, SYGVKD. The CDR3 length is 17 residues. After removal of 1 base from V and 7 bases from J, the junction contained 9 bases not matched to a gene. The study's findings and limits: Because they were indistinguishable, some V segments, including TRBV6-2 and TRBV6-3, were excluded. In a later analysis, at a false discovery rate of 0.05, 15,000 to 20,000 TCR beta sequences matched HLA alleles. One variant, a missense change in DCLRE1C, was linked in a later analysis to TCR beta V- and J-gene trimming.

Sequencing was done on a sample of PBMCs. V and J are TRBV10-3 and TRBJ2-5; 13 nucleotides line up with TRBD2. This clonotype originated in a man in his thirties or forties in good health and CMV-seronegative. In DNA form, the CDR3 reads TGTGCCATCAGTGAGTTCGCTGGACTAGCGGGGGACGGGACCCAGTACTTC. This translates into CAISEFAGLAGDGTQYF.